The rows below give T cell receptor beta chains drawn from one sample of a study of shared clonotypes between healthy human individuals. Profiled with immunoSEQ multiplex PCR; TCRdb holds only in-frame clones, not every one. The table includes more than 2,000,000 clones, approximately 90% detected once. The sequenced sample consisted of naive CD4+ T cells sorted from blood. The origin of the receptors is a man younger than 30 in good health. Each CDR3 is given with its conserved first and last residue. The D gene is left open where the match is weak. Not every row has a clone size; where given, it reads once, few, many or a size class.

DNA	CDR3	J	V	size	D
TGCGCCAGCAGTGAAAGCGGCCTCTCCTACGAGCAGTACTTC	CASSESGLSYEQYF	TRBJ2-7	TRBV10-2	NA	NA
TGTGCCAGCTCACCACCGGTCCAAGAAACAGGGCTTAGCACAGATACGCAGTATTTT	CASSPPVQETGLSTDTQYF	TRBJ2-3	TRBV18	NA	NA
TGTGCCAGCAGCGGCGTGGGGACAACTAATGAAAAACTGTTTTTT	CASSGVGTTNEKLFF	TRBJ1-4	TRBV6-6	NA	NA
TGTGCCAGCAGCTTAACCGCGATAATCAGCACTGAAGCTTTCTTT	CASSLTAIISTEAFF	TRBJ1-1	TRBV7-6	few	NA
TGTGCCAGCAGCCCGGGCCTCTCAGGTTCACCCCTCCACTTT	CASSPGLSGSPLHF	TRBJ1-6	TRBV7-9	NA	NA
TGCGCCAGCAGCTTGGCTGGGACAGGGCGGTCACCCCTCCACTTT	CASSLAGTGRSPLHF	TRBJ1-6	TRBV5-1	NA	TRBD1
TGTGCCAGCACCGCGGTAGCGGGGGACCTCTACGAGCAGTACTTC	CASTAVAGDLYEQYF	TRBJ2-7	TRBV7-2	few	TRBD2
TGTGCCAGCAGCTTAGCAGGGAGCGGGGGATCCAAAAACATTCAGTACTTC	CASSLAGSGGSKNIQYF	TRBJ2-4	TRBV7-2	NA	TRBD2
TGTGCCATCCTAAGGAAGGATCTTTACGAGCAGTACTTC	CAILRKDLYEQYF	TRBJ2-7	TRBV6-4	NA	NA
TGTGCCAGCAGTGCCTCGGACATCCCCCTTCGCGAGCAGTACTTC	CASSASDIPLREQYF	TRBJ2-7	TRBV28	NA	NA
TGTGCCAGCAGGGGACAGCAATACGAGCAGTACTTC	CASRGQQYEQYF	TRBJ2-7	TRBV2	NA	TRBD1
TGCGCCAATACGAAGCCTGGGGGGGGCGAGCAGTACTTC	CANTKPGGGEQYF	TRBJ2-7	TRBV4-3	NA	TRBD2
TGCGCCAGCAGCATCCTACCGGGAGCAACTAATGAAAAACTGTTTTTT	CASSILPGATNEKLFF	TRBJ1-4	TRBV5-1	once	NA
TGTGCCAGCAGCGTGACTAGCGGGGGTCTCAATGAGCAGTTCTTC	CASSVTSGGLNEQFF	TRBJ2-1	TRBV9	NA	TRBD2
TGTGCCAGCAGAGGGACTGGACGGGCGAACACTGAAGCTTTCTTT	CASRGTGRANTEAFF	TRBJ1-1	TRBV6-1	NA	NA
TGTGCCTGGAGTCGGGATATGGGGAAGCAGTACTTC	CAWSRDMGKQYF	TRBJ2-7	TRBV30	NA	NA
TGTGCCAGCAGCTTGGGAGGGTTGGGTAATTCACCCCTCCACTTT	CASSLGGLGNSPLHF	TRBJ1-6	TRBV5-4	NA	NA
TGCGCCAGCAGCCAAGTATTTGAGGGAACCTACGAGCAGTACTTC	CASSQVFEGTYEQYF	TRBJ2-7	TRBV4-3	NA	NA
TGTGCCAGCTCACGGGGACAGGGGGCCTCTGGGGCCAACGTCCTGACTTTC	CASSRGQGASGANVLTF	TRBJ2-6	TRBV18	NA	TRBD1
TGTGCCAGCAGCCGGGGCGGGGAACTCCAGCATTTT	CASSRGGELQHF	TRBJ1-5	TRBV6-5	NA	NA
TGTGCCAGCAGTGTAGCGGGAGTGCGCACAGATACGCAGTATTTT	CASSVAGVRTDTQYF	TRBJ2-3	TRBV7-9	NA	TRBD2
TGTGCCAGCTCACGAACAGTGAACACTGAAGCTTTCTTT	CASSRTVNTEAFF	TRBJ1-1	TRBV18	NA	NA
TGTGCCAGCAGTGAGCTTGGCAAGTCCTACGGGCAGTACTTC	CASSELGKSYGQYF	TRBJ2-7	TRBV6-1	NA	NA
TGTGCCAGCAGAAAGCAGAGTCCCGGGGTTCAGCGAGAGACCCAGTACTTC	CASRKQSPGVQRETQYF	TRBJ2-5	TRBV2	NA	NA
TGTGCCAGCAGCAACAACAGGGATAGCTACGAGCAGTACTTC	CASSNNRDSYEQYF	TRBJ2-7	TRBV7-2	NA	NA
TGTGCCAGCTCACCACCGGGGGACACTGAAGCTTTCTTT	CASSPPGDTEAFF	TRBJ1-1	TRBV18	many	NA
TGTGCCAGTAGTTCGGACGTCCCAGTTGAAGCTTTCTTT	CASSSDVPVEAFF	TRBJ1-1	TRBV19	NA	NA
TGCGCCAGCAGCTTGGGCCTAGCGGGGGGCACAGATACGCAGTATTTT	CASSLGLAGGTDTQYF	TRBJ2-3	TRBV5-1	NA	TRBD2
TGTGCCAGCAGCTTGCAGTTAAACACTGAAGCTTTCTTT	CASSLQLNTEAFF	TRBJ1-1	TRBV5-4	few	NA
TGCGCCAGCAGGGCTGGGAGCACAGATACGCAGTATTTT	CASRAGSTDTQYF	TRBJ2-3	TRBV5-1	NA	NA
TGTGCCATCAGTGAGAGGGACGGCTATGGCTACACCTTC	CAISERDGYGYTF	TRBJ1-2	TRBV10-3	NA	NA
TGTGCCTGGGCCCGGGACAGCCCCAATCAGCCCCAGCATTTT	CAWARDSPNQPQHF	TRBJ1-5	TRBV30	NA	TRBD1
TGTGCCACTCGGGACCTCAATCAGCCCCAGCATTTT	CATRDLNQPQHF	TRBJ1-5	TRBV19	NA	NA
TGTGCCAGCAGTCAGGGGGCGCGGAGTCAGCCCCAGCATTTT	CASSQGARSQPQHF	TRBJ1-5	TRBV28	NA	TRBD1
TGTGCCAGCAGCATGGGGGATGGACAGCCCCAGCATTTT	CASSMGDGQPQHF	TRBJ1-5	TRBV14	few	NA
TGTGCCAGCTCACCACCGGGACGGTTGAACACTGAAGCTTTCTTT	CASSPPGRLNTEAFF	TRBJ1-1	TRBV18	NA	NA
TGTGCCATCAGTGAGTCTGGACCCTATGAAGCTTTCTTT	CAISESGPYEAFF	TRBJ1-1	TRBV10-3	NA	NA
TGTGCCAGCAGGGTAACAGGGGGCGGCGAGCAGTACTTC	CASRVTGGGEQYF	TRBJ2-7	TRBV6-1	NA	TRBD1
TGTGCCATCAGTGAGGGTCTGAGCGGGAGAGTAAACGAGCAGTACTTC	CAISEGLSGRVNEQYF	TRBJ2-7	TRBV10-3	once	TRBD2
TGTGCCAGCAGCGTAGCAGCTGCGCGGGACGAGCAGTTCTTC	CASSVAAARDEQFF	TRBJ2-1	TRBV9	NA	NA
TGTGCCTGGAGAGGCCACGGAGGTAGCTATGGCTACACCTTC	CAWRGHGGSYGYTF	TRBJ1-2	TRBV30	NA	NA
TGTGCTAGCAGCTTAGCCGGCCAGAGAGAGACCCAGTACTTC	CASSLAGQRETQYF	TRBJ2-5	TRBV7-7	NA	NA
TGTGCCAGCAGCTTAAACCGGGTGGGAGACTACGAGCAGTACTTC	CASSLNRVGDYEQYF	TRBJ2-7	TRBV7-3	NA	NA
TGTGCCAGCAGTGCCTCATCGGGTCAGCCCCAGCATTTT	CASSASSGQPQHF	TRBJ1-5	TRBV6-4	NA	NA
TGTGCCTCCTCGGACAGATTTAGCAGGCCCCAGCATTTT	CASSDRFSRPQHF	TRBJ1-5	TRBV30	NA	NA
TGTGCCTGGAGTGTGACCGGGACAGGCTTTTACTATGGCTACACCTTC	CAWSVTGTGFYYGYTF	TRBJ1-2	TRBV30	NA	TRBD1
TGTGCCAGCAGCGTTGGGACAGACTACGAGCAGTACTTC	CASSVGTDYEQYF	TRBJ2-7	TRBV7-2	NA	TRBD1
TGCGCCAGCAGTGAGTCGAGGGGAATCTATGGCTACACCTTC	CASSESRGIYGYTF	TRBJ1-2	TRBV10-2	NA	NA
TGCAGCGTTTTAGGGTCCTACGAGCAGTACTTC	CSVLGSYEQYF	TRBJ2-7	TRBV29-1	once	NA
TGTGCCAGCGGTCGGGGGGTCCCCTACGAGCAGTACTTC	CASGRGVPYEQYF	TRBJ2-7	TRBV28	NA	TRBD2
TGTGCCAGCACAGTCACAGGAACCTACGAGCAGTACTTC	CASTVTGTYEQYF	TRBJ2-7	TRBV6-1	NA	NA
TGTGCCAGCCGCGAGTCCTCAGGGGGCTATGGCTACACCTTC	CASRESSGGYGYTF	TRBJ1-2	TRBV2	NA	TRBD1
TGTGCCAGCAGCACAAGGGAACTGGCCGGAGGGGAGCAGTACTTC	CASSTRELAGGEQYF	TRBJ2-7	TRBV9	NA	NA
TGTGCCAGCAGTCGAAACCCCCAGGGGACTGAAAAACTGTTTTTT	CASSRNPQGTEKLFF	TRBJ1-4	TRBV6-6	NA	NA
TGTGCCAGCAGAGAGGACAGGGCTTATAGCAATCAGCCCCAGCATTTT	CASREDRAYSNQPQHF	TRBJ1-5	TRBV2	NA	TRBD1
TGTGCCAGCTCACCTTCTCTTTCTTACGAGCAGTACTTC	CASSPSLSYEQYF	TRBJ2-7	TRBV18	once	NA
TGTGCCAGCAGCTTAGCCCTCCGGGACAGGAGCTACGAGCAGTACTTC	CASSLALRDRSYEQYF	TRBJ2-7	TRBV7-8	NA	TRBD1